Following are 32 T cell receptor beta chains from one sample sequenced in a study of metastatic and nonmetastatic thyroid tumors. TCRdb called clones again from the PCR reads with MiXCR. The sample gives under 20,000 clones, 34% of which show up once; about a sixth is in the top ten. Every patient was untreated before thyroid surgery. The sequenced material came from tumor tissue. Receptor source: a female donor with papillary thyroid cancer or a benign thyroid nodule (not recorded which). Some clones in this sample may be carry-over from other donors' samples.

This clone qualifies as medium-sized (0.01 to 0.1%). The chain recombines TRBV20-1 with TRBJ2-7; a weak D match, TRBD2 (7 bases). Trimming pared 5 bases from V and 4 bases from J, leaving 24 bases between. Germline V gene data show CDR1 as DFQATT and CDR2 as SNEGSKA (reference sequence). The length of the CDR3 is 16 residues. The CDR3 region has the DNA TGCAGTGCTGAGCCCCAGGGGCGGGAGAGAGTGTACGAGCAGTACTTC. Protein sequence: CSAEPQGRERVYEQYF.

The rearrangement uses TRBV4-1 and TRBJ1-1, with D possibly matching TRBD1 (5 bases). The CDR3 is 15 residues long. Trimming left V 6 bases short and J 1 base short, with 15 bases between. Germline assignment: CDR1 MGHRA and CDR2 YSYEKL. This chain's CDR3 is CASRPRTGQNTEAFF. CDR3 bases: TGCGCCAGCAGGCCTCGAACAGGACAGAACACTGAAGCTTTCTTT.

By frequency in the sample, this clone is large. The chain recombines TRBV9 with TRBJ1-1; D unresolved. Trimming removed 0 bases from V and 5 bases from J, with 11 bases in between. Looked up from germline, CDR1 is SGDLS and CDR2 is YYNGEE. There are 14 residues in the CDR3. The DNA for the CDR3 is TGTGCCAGCAGCGTAGGAGGAGTTAGGACTGAAGCTTTCTTT. Translated, it gives CASSVGGVRTEAFF.

The rearrangement joins TRBV5-1 to TRBJ1-2, with a tentative D call TRBD1 (6 bases). V lost 0 bases and J lost 0, with 15 bases in between. Germline V lookup: CDR1 SGHRS, CDR2 YFSETQ. This CDR3 spans 17 amino acids. CDR3 nucleotides: TGCGCCAGCAGCTTGGCTGGGGGCGCCCAGGCTAACTATGGCTACACCTTC. It specifies CASSLAGGAQANYGYTF.

This clone was counted at least ten times. This rearrangement joins TRBV28 to TRBJ1-4; D is ambiguous. Trimming left V 4 bases short and J 1 base short, with 16 bases between. This CDR3 comprises 17 residues. Germline CDR1 and CDR2: MDHEN and SYDVKM. CDR3 sequence: CASSSTWGVGTNEKLFF. The CDR3 DNA sequence: TGTGCCAGCAGTTCAACATGGGGTGTCGGAACTAATGAAAAACTGTTTTTT.

This clone ranks as medium-sized. The chain employs TRBV30 and TRBJ1-2, with a tentative D call TRBD1 (5 bases). CDR1 GTSNPN and CDR2 SVGIG come from the germline V gene (reference sequence). The V end lost 5 bases, the J end lost 1 base, and 17 bases lay between the germline ends. The CDR3 extends over 15 amino acids. CDR3 in amino acids: CAWATAGGNNYGYTF. The CDR3 DNA reads as TGTGCCTGGGCTACGGCCGGGGGGAATAACTATGGCTACACCTTC.

Many counts were recorded for this clone. The CDR3 protein is CASSPTHSGGNTGELFF. In nucleotides, the CDR3 is TGTGCCAGCAGCCCGACCCATAGCGGAGGAAACACCGGGGAGCTGTTTTTT. This chain links TRBV3-1 with TRBJ2-2; tentative D call: TRBD2 (6 bases). The ends were cut back, 4 bases at V and 2 bases at J, with 17 bases in the middle. The CDR3 loop spans 17 amino acids. The germline CDR1 and CDR2 sequences are LGHDT and YNNKEL (reference sequence).

The gene calls are TRBV7-2 and TRBJ2-7; no clear D gene. CDR1 SGHTA and CDR2 FQGNSA come from the germline V gene. The V end was cut by 5 bases, the J end by 0 bases, with 8 bases between. CDR3 size: 13 residues. CDR3 sequence: CASSRTDSYEQYF. CDR3 DNA: TGTGCCAGCAGCCGGACGGACTCCTACGAGCAGTACTTC.

The chain links TRBV20-1 to TRBJ1-2; D ambiguous. There are 14 residues in the CDR3. CDR1 and CDR2 (germline): DFQATT, SNEGSKA (reference sequence). Trimming cost V 0 bases and J 6 bases, with 14 bases left between them. The chain's CDR3 is CSARDVRAAHGYTF. As DNA, the CDR3 is TGCAGTGCTAGAGATGTGCGGGCTGCTCATGGCTACACCTTC.

The chain uses TRBV18 and TRBJ1-1; D is unclear. V lost 2 bases and J lost 4, with 8 bases in between. This CDR3 is 13 amino acids long. Germline CDR1 is KGHSH and CDR2 is LQKENI. Written as DNA, the CDR3 is TGTGCCAGCTCACCAGATACAGCCACTGAAGCTTTCTTT. This codes for CASSPDTATEAFF.

V is TRBV28 and J is TRBJ2-7, with D tentatively TRBD1 (5 bases). This CDR3 comprises 15 residues. Germline CDR1 MDHEN, CDR2 SYDVKM. V gave up 1 base and J gave up 0 bases, with 10 bases separating them. As DNA, the CDR3 is TGTGCCAGCAGTTTATCCGACAGAAGCTCCTACGAGCAGTACTTC. Its translation: CASSLSDRSSYEQYF.

V usage is TRBV9 and J usage is TRBJ2-6; possibly TRBD1 for D (5 bases). Looked up from germline, CDR1 is SGDLS and CDR2 is YYNGEE. V shed 1 base and J shed 0 bases, with 11 bases lying between them. This CDR3 is 17 amino acids long. CDR3 sequence reads: CASSVQGRNSGANVLTF. The DNA for the CDR3 is TGTGCCAGCAGCGTACAGGGCCGCAACTCTGGGGCCAACGTCCTGACTTTC.

This clone was counted between two and nine times. The CDR3, as DNA: TGTGCCAGCGAGAGGGGGCGCAGTCAGCCCCAGCATTTT. This encodes CASERGRSQPQHF. The chain couples TRBV6-1 to TRBJ1-5; 7 nucleotides match TRBD1. Trimming removed 8 bases from V and 6 bases from J; junction bases left unmatched: 7. The germline CDR1 and CDR2 sequences are MNHNS and SASEGT. The CDR3 loop spans 13 amino acids.

This clone was seen a few times. The gene calls are TRBV19 and TRBJ1-2; D call uncertain. This CDR3 region has 13 residues. Trimming removed 2 bases at V and 8 bases at J, with 12 bases between. Germline assignment: CDR1 LNHDA and CDR2 SQIVND (reference sequence). CDR3: CASSIQGPSGYTF. As DNA, the CDR3 is TGTGCCAGTAGTATACAAGGCCCGAGCGGCTACACCTTC.

In its sample, this clone was seen many times. The rearrangement uses TRBV6-1 and TRBJ2-7; TRBD2 is a possible D gene (5 bases). V gave up 2 bases and J gave up 1 base, with 15 bases separating them. The CDR3 is 16 residues long. CDR1 and CDR2 (germline): MNHNS, SASEGT. CDR3 region: CASSESVTKHSYEQYF. The CDR3 DNA reads TGTGCCAGCAGTGAATCCGTGACTAAGCATTCCTACGAGCAGTACTTC.

The chain has TRBV9 and TRBJ2-1; possibly TRBD1 for D (5 bases). Trimming pared 0 bases from V and 3 bases from J, leaving 16 bases between. Germline-derived CDR1 and CDR2 are SGDLS and YYNGEE. The CDR3 extends over 17 amino acids. DNA of the CDR3: TGTGCCAGCAGCGTAGACGACAGCCCGACGCACTACAATGAGCAGTTCTTC. Translated: CASSVDDSPTHYNEQFF.

Regarding this clone: At one of its ends the junction is not consistent with the germline gene, which may arise from a read error. The chain couples TRBV20-1 to TRBJ1-5; weak D call: TRBD1 (5 bases). The CDR3 length is 11 residues. The germline CDR1 and CDR2 sequences are DFQATT and SNEGSKA (reference sequence). The CDR3 coding sequence is TGCAGGGCTAGGGGTGAGCAGACCCAGCATTTT. It yields the protein CRARGEQTQHF.

By frequency in the sample, this clone is medium-sized. The V and J genes are TRBV5-1 and TRBJ1-3; D is uncertain. There are 15 residues in the CDR3. Between the trimmed V and J ends, which lost 5 bases and 4 bases, there was a span of 16 bases. Germline V gives CDR1 SGHRS, CDR2 YFSETQ. The CDR3: CASSNLGMSGNTIYF. For the CDR3, the DNA is TGCGCCAGCAGTAATCTGGGAATGAGCGGAAACACCATATATTTT.

This clone came up many times. Possible read error: a much larger clone is one base away. In the same sample, other DNA sequences code for this CDR3. The chain is built from TRBV28 and TRBJ2-5, with D possibly being TRBD2 (6 bases). This CDR3 contains 14 residues. CDR1 is MDHEN and CDR2 is SYDVKM in the germline V gene. Here the CDR3 DNA reads TGTGCCAGCAGTCCAAACGGGGGAGGAGAGGCCCAGTACTTC. This gives the protein CASSPNGGGEAQYF.

The chain recombines TRBV15 with TRBJ1-2; no reliable D call. CDR1 is LNHNV, CDR2 YYDKDF, per germline (reference sequence). Trimming removed 4 bases from V and 8 bases from J, with 8 bases in between. The CDR3 loop spans 11 amino acids. The CDR3 spells CATSKSLGYTF. The CDR3 DNA is TGTGCCACCAGCAAGTCATTGGGCTACACCTTC.

CDR3 DNA: TGTGCCAGCAGTTTAAGACACAACGGGGATACGCAGTATTTT. This translates into CASSLRHNGDTQYF. The chain joins TRBV12-3 or TRBV12-4 to TRBJ2-3; no firm D call. V was shortened by 2 bases and J by 6 bases, with 12 bases between the two germline ends. The CDR3 has 14 residues.

This clone was observed at least ten times. The chain recombines TRBV19 with TRBJ1-6; TRBD1 matches at 10 bases. Germline CDR1 and CDR2: LNHDA and SQIVND (reference sequence). Trimming at V came to 6 bases and at J to 4 bases, leaving 6 bases not matched to a gene. This CDR3 region has 16 residues. Here the CDR3 DNA reads TGTGCCAGTAGGCCGGGACAGGGGAAATATAATTCACCCCTCCACTTT. Its translation: CASRPGQGKYNSPLHF. Full variable domain (rest looked up from reference TRBV19 and TRBJ1-6): DGGITQSPKYLFRKEGQNVTLSCEQNLNHDAMYWYRQDPGQGLRLIYYSQIVNDFQKGDIAEGYSVSREKKESFPLTVTSAQKNPTAFYLCASRPGQGKYNSPLHFGNGTRLTVT.

This clone was observed a few times. The V call is TRBV12-3 or TRBV12-4, the J call TRBJ1-2; no reliable D call. The V gene lost 0 bases and the J gene lost 6 bases, with 8 bases spanning the gap. The CDR3 sequence is 13 residues long. The DNA of the CDR3 is TGTGCCAGCAGTTTAGCGCTGTCGGATGGCTACACCTTC. Its protein is CASSLALSDGYTF.

This chain connects TRBV6-1 to TRBJ2-7, with D unresolved. Germline V gene sequence: CDR1 MNHNS, CDR2 SASEGT. This CDR3 spans 13 amino acids. The ends were cut back, 7 bases at V and 1 base at J, with 11 bases in the middle. CDR3 nucleotide sequence: TGTGCCAGCATCCCGGACGGATCCTACGAGCAGTACTTC. Protein sequence: CASIPDGSYEQYF.

The count of this clone is one. The chain employs TRBV7-8 and TRBJ2-1; D is uncertain. This CDR3 comprises 17 residues. Germline V gives CDR1 SGHVS, CDR2 FQNEAQ. The V end lost 0 bases, the J end lost 0 bases, and 12 bases lay between the germline ends. The CDR3 sequence: CASSLAPYVGSYNEQFF. DNA for the CDR3: TGTGCCAGCAGCTTAGCGCCATATGTGGGCTCCTACAATGAGCAGTTCTTC.

This clone ranks as medium-sized. The chain combines TRBV18 with TRBJ1-1; 9 bases are shared with TRBD1. V dropped 3 bases and J dropped 8; count of bases not matched to a gene: 7. Looked up from germline, CDR1 is KGHSH and CDR2 is LQKENI. The CDR3 covers 14 residues. CDR3: CASSPTGTGFEAFF. DNA for the CDR3: TGTGCCAGCTCACCGACCGGGACAGGGTTCGAAGCTTTCTTT. Full variable domain (rest looked up from reference TRBV18 and TRBJ1-1): NAGVMQNPRHLVRRRGQEARLRCSPMKGHSHVYWYRQLPEEGLKFMVYLQKENIIDESGMPKERFSAEFPKEGPSILRIQQVVRGDSAAYFCASSPTGTGFEAFFGQGTRLTVV.

This clone was seen ten or more times. This rearrangement joins TRBV11-2 to TRBJ2-3; 12 nucleotides align to TRBD2. The ends lost 5 bases at V and 1 base at J; junction bases unmatched: 7. This CDR3 region has 17 residues. Per the germline V gene, CDR1 is SGHAT and CDR2 is FQNNGV. CDR3 DNA sequence: TGTGCCAGCAGCCCGCGACTAGCGGGAGCGGGCACAGATACGCAGTATTTT. It encodes CASSPRLAGAGTDTQYF.

CDR3 sequence (DNA): TGTGCCAGCAGTTTATCCGGGACAGGGATTTCACCCCTCCACTTT. This encodes CASSLSGTGISPLHF. The chain is built from TRBV6-5 and TRBJ1-6; 9 nucleotides align to TRBD1. Germline V CDR1 and CDR2: MNHEY, SVGAGI. The V gene end was trimmed by 4 bases and the J gene end by 9 bases; junction bases not matched to a gene: 7. This CDR3 is 15 amino acids long.

This clone was picked up a small number of times. The rearrangement links TRBV6-1 to TRBJ2-7; 10 bases map to TRBD1. Losses at the gene ends were 5 bases for V and 4 bases for J; bases not matched to a gene: 8. CDR1 MNHNS and CDR2 SASEGT come from the germline V gene. The CDR3 totals 15 residues. CDR3 nucleotide sequence: TGTGCCAGCAGTCAGCCGGGACAGGGGAGGTACGAGCAGTACTTC. It translates to CASSQPGQGRYEQYF.

The rearrangement uses TRBV28 and TRBJ1-6; tentatively, D is TRBD1 (5 bases). Germline CDR1 reads MDHEN; CDR2 reads SYDVKM. Between the trimmed V and J ends, which lost 5 bases and 7 bases, there was a span of 27 bases. The CDR3 contains 19 residues. The CDR3 DNA reads TGTGCCAGCAGTCCGGACCCAAAATACCGGGGACGGGGGAATTCACCCCTCCACTTT. Protein product: CASSPDPKYRGRGNSPLHF.

In its sample, this clone was seen once. The junction departs from the called germline gene at one end, perhaps through a read error. V and J are TRBV11-3 and TRBJ1-2; D unclear. Germline CDR1 reads SGHNT; CDR2 reads YENEEA. The CDR3 consists of 13 residues. DNA of the CDR3: TGTGCCAGCACCTTAGGTCCTAACAATGGCTACACCTTC. Its protein product is CASTLGPNNGYTF.

The chain employs TRBV20-1 and TRBJ1-1, with TRBD1 as a possible D gene (6 bases). CDR3 size: 14 residues. V lost 2 bases to trimming and J lost 2 bases, with 12 bases between them. Germline V gives CDR1 DFQATT, CDR2 SNEGSKA (reference sequence). The CDR3 is CSARRGGFNTEAFF. In nucleotides, the CDR3 is TGCAGTGCTAGAAGGGGGGGCTTCAACACTGAAGCTTTCTTT.